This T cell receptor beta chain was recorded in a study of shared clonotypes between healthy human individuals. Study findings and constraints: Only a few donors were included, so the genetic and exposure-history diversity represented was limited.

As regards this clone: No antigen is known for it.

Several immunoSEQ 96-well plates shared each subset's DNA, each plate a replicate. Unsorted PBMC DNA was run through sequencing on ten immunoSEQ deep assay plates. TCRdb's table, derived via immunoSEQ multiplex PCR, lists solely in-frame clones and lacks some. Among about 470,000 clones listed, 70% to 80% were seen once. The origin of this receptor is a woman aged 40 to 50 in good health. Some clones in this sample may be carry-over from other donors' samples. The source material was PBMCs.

The CDR3, as DNA: TGTGCCAGCAGTTATGCGGGAGAGTGGGGAGATACGCAGTATTTT. This codes for CASSYAGEWGDTQYF. The gene calls are TRBV6-6 and TRBJ2-3, with 7 bases identical to TRBD2. The J segment lost 5 bases and the V segment lost 3 bases, leaving 8 bases of the junction unmatched. Germline V gene lookup returns CDR1 MNHNY and CDR2 SVGAGI (reference sequence). The CDR3 consists of 15 residues.